Sequencing of this TCR beta chain was carried out in a study of T cells in Graves' hyperthyroidism and ophthalmopathy. Study at large: The initial diagnosis was the point when peripheral blood was collected, ahead of any treatment.

CDR1 and CDR2 from the germline V gene are WSHSY and SAAADI. The CDR3 contains 16 residues. Losses at the gene ends were 3 bases for V and 3 bases for J; bases not matched to a gene: 2. This clonotype showed up just a few times. The antigen remains undetermined. Authors of the study amplified TCR beta CDR3 regions from RNA transcripts. When the TCR CDR3 underwent first-round RT-PCR, the HTBI primer set was used. MiXCR, run by TCRdb on the multiplex PCR reads, gives a single entry per CDR3 protein. This sample carries around 700,000 distinct CDR3 sequences, approximately 18% of them seen once, and the ten largest clones take roughly a sixth. Together with thyroid ultrasound, orbital computed tomography, serum thyroxine and TRAb, clinical symptoms were used for diagnoses. The sample, blood from the first hyperthyroidism diagnosis, precedes any ophthalmopathy symptoms. Study-level findings and limits: Peripheral blood also featured most of the thyroid clonotypes expanded above 0.001.

The chain carries TRBV10-2 and TRBJ2-2; TRBD2 aligns across 12 bases. Sequencing was done on a sample of blood. This clonotype was sampled from a woman aged 45-65 years with Graves' hyperthyroidism that later progressed to Graves' ophthalmopathy. The DNA for the CDR3 is TGCGCCAGCAGTGAAAGACTAGCGGGAGACACCGGGGAGCTGTTTTTT. It encodes CASSERLAGDTGELFF.